The 25 T cell receptor beta chains below were found in one sample sequenced in a study of T cells after yellow fever vaccination. Each CDR3 protein is one row after TCRdb ran MiXCR on the 5' RACE reads. This table has 150,000 to 200,000 distinct CDR3 sequences, about 6.2% appearing once. Source: CD4+ T cells sorted from PBMCs, taken on the day of the first yellow fever vaccination. All receptors come from a man between 18 and 29 years old who received the YFV17D yellow fever vaccine.

This clonotype has at least ten counts. V and J are TRBV3-1 and TRBJ2-7; D may be TRBD2 (6 bases). With 1 base removed from V and 6 bases from J, the gap between germline ends came to 13 bases. This CDR3 spans 14 amino acids. Germline CDR1 and CDR2: LGHDT and YNNKEL (reference sequence). The DNA for the CDR3 is TGTGCCAGCAGCCAAGGGATGCGAGCGGGCGAGCAGTACGTC. Translated: CASSQGMRAGEQYV.

The sample holds a few counts of this clonotype. The chain joins TRBV20-1 to TRBJ1-1; the D gene is possibly TRBD1 (5 bases). The CDR3 runs to 12 residues. The germline V gene encodes CDR1 DFQATT and CDR2 SNEGSKA (reference sequence). V lost 3 bases and J 5 bases, leaving 10 bases between the germline ends. The CDR3 DNA reads as TGCAGTGCTAGGGCCGGGGGGACTGAAGCTTTCTTT. It translates to CSARAGGTEAFF.

The chain is built from TRBV6-1 and TRBJ1-5; weak D call: TRBD1 (5 bases). Germline lookup yields CDR1 MNHNS and CDR2 SASEGT. The CDR3 runs to 14 residues. Trimming pared 7 bases from V and 2 bases from J, leaving 12 bases between. The CDR3 sequence is CASTQGGRNQPQHF. Here the CDR3 DNA reads TGTGCCAGCACTCAGGGAGGCCGCAATCAGCCCCAGCATTTT.

The V gene is TRBV7-1, the J gene TRBJ2-3; 9 bases line up with TRBD2. TRBV7-1 qualifies as an ORF whose function is uncertain. There are 18 residues in the CDR3. With 5 bases clipped from V and 3 bases from J, the junction kept 15 bases outside the gene matches. The CDR3 DNA sequence: TGTGCCAGCAGCCCCTGGGGGTTGGGCGGGGGGGCGACAGATACGCAGTATTTT. Translating it yields CASSPWGLGGGATDTQYF.

This clonotype was counted many times. This rearrangement joins TRBV4-1 to TRBJ1-1, with D perhaps TRBD1 (6 bases). The germline gives CDR1 MGHRA, CDR2 YSYEKL. CDR3 length: 14 amino acids. V was trimmed by 4 bases and J by 1 base, leaving 10 bases between them. CDR3 amino acids: CASSLQGTNTEAFF. CDR3 nucleotide sequence: TGCGCCAGCAGCCTACAGGGCACGAACACTGAAGCTTTCTTT.

This clonotype was counted ten times or more. This rearrangement joins TRBV9 to TRBJ2-1, with 7 bases aligning to TRBD2. Germline V CDR1 and CDR2: SGDLS, YYNGEE. This CDR3 has 15 residues. The V gene end was trimmed by 2 bases and the J gene end by 5 bases; junction bases not matched to a gene: 7. The CDR3 reads CASSVTAGPNNEQFF. The CDR3 DNA sequence: TGTGCCAGCAGCGTGACAGCGGGGCCAAACAATGAGCAGTTCTTC.

This clonotype was seen more than once but under ten times. The chain recombines TRBV5-6 with TRBJ2-5; no definite D call. Trimming removed 4 bases from V and 7 bases from J, with 17 bases in between. The CDR3 totals 14 residues. Germline lookup yields CDR1 SGHDT and CDR2 YYEEEE. The CDR3 loop is CASSPTLQERTQYF. The CDR3 DNA reads as TGTGCCAGCAGCCCCACCCTCCAAGAGAGGACCCAGTACTTC.

The chain couples TRBV4-3 to TRBJ2-2, with D unclear. Per germline, CDR1 LGHNA and CDR2 YSLEER. Trimming left V 1 base short and J 9 bases short, with 9 bases between. The CDR3 loop spans 13 amino acids. The CDR3 sequence: CASSQVTDRELFF. CDR3 DNA sequence: TGCGCCAGCAGCCAAGTAACGGACCGGGAGCTGTTTTTT.

CDR3 loop: CASSPEGLAGGVSYEQYV. The CDR3 coding sequence is TGCGCCAGCAGCCCAGAGGGACTAGCGGGGGGAGTCTCCTACGAGCAGTACGTC. The chain joins TRBV5-1 to TRBJ2-7; 15 positions agree with TRBD2. V was clipped by 4 bases and J by 0 bases; unmatched bases: 8. CDR3 size: 18 residues. Germline CDR1 and CDR2: SGHRS and YFSETQ.

V gene TRBV7-2 combines with J gene TRBJ2-1, with 7 bases matching TRBD2. This CDR3 has 14 residues. Germline CDR1 is SGHTA and CDR2 is FQGNSA. After removal of 7 bases from V and 4 bases from J, the junction contained 7 bases not matched to a gene. Written as DNA, the CDR3 is TGTGCCAGCACCCGGACTAGTGGATACAATGAGCAGTTCTTC. Residues: CASTRTSGYNEQFF.

This clonotype was found many times. The chain employs TRBV28 and TRBJ2-1; the match to TRBD2 covers 11 bases. This CDR3 spans 16 amino acids. Trimming took 8 bases from V and 8 from J; bases not matched to a gene: 14. CDR1 is MDHEN, CDR2 SYDVKM, per germline. The CDR3 coding sequence is TGTGCCAGCGGTCGGGCTAGCGGGGGGCTTCCCCATGAGCAGTTCTTC. Protein sequence: CASGRASGGLPHEQFF.

This chain connects TRBV12-3 or TRBV12-4 to TRBJ2-7; TRBD1 is a possible D gene (6 bases). The V and J ends lost 3 bases and 2 bases respectively, with 11 bases between them. The CDR3 has 14 residues. The CDR3 loop is CASSFGQITYEQYF. Written as DNA, the CDR3 is TGTGCCAGCAGTTTTGGACAGATCACCTACGAGCAGTACTTC.

V and J are TRBV7-2 and TRBJ2-7, with 7 bases that match TRBD1. The CDR3 has 14 amino acids. Germline lookup yields CDR1 SGHTA and CDR2 FQGNSA. Trimming at V came to 6 bases and at J to 4 bases, leaving 9 bases not matched to a gene. The DNA of the CDR3 is TGTGCCAGCAGGTTGGGACAGCAATCTTACGAGCAGTACTTC. Translated, it gives CASRLGQQSYEQYF.

The chain combines TRBV7-2 with TRBJ2-5, with TRBD2 matching over 7 bases. V trimming: 5 bases; J trimming: 5 bases; junction bases outside the gene matches: 14. This CDR3 is 16 amino acids long. Germline CDR1 and CDR2: SGHTA and FQGNSA. In nucleotides, the CDR3 is TGTGCCAGCAGCCCCCGAAGCGGGGCCCCCCGGGAGACCCAGTACTTC. It is translated as CASSPRSGAPRETQYF.

This clonotype was recorded many times. This sequence joins TRBV2 and TRBJ2-1; the match to TRBD2 covers 13 bases. The CDR3 has 14 residues. The V gene's germline CDR1 is SNHLY and CDR2 FYNNEI. V lost 6 bases to trimming and J lost 7 bases; unmatched junction nucleotides: 3. The DNA of the CDR3 is TGTGCCAGCAGGGGGACTAGCGGGGCAAATGAGCAGTTCTTC. Its protein product is CASRGTSGANEQFF.

This clonotype occurred a few times. V usage is TRBV6-2 or TRBV6-3 and J usage is TRBJ1-3; D is perhaps TRBD1 (5 bases). The CDR3 loop spans 17 amino acids. V dropped 7 bases and J dropped 0 bases, with 19 bases sitting between them. Germline V gives CDR1 MNHEY, CDR2 SVGEGT. The CDR3 loop is CASTDPPGTYSGNTIYF. The CDR3 DNA sequence: TGTGCCAGCACCGACCCACCGGGGACCTACTCTGGAAACACCATATATTTT.

The chain uses TRBV15 and TRBJ2-7; unclear D gene. The V end was cut by 4 bases, the J end by 3 bases, with 19 bases between. This CDR3 contains 16 residues. In germline, CDR1 is LNHNV, CDR2 YYDKDF (reference sequence). In DNA, the CDR3 is TGTGCCACCAGCATCGGGCCGTCAGTACTGGGCTACGAGCAGTACTTC. It encodes CATSIGPSVLGYEQYF.

This clonotype was picked up many times. The chain couples TRBV12-3 or TRBV12-4 to TRBJ2-3, with TRBD2 matching 11 bases. The V segment lost 5 bases and the J segment 2 bases; nucleotides outside the gene matches: 9. The CDR3 length is 17 residues. CDR3 nucleotide sequence: TGTGCCAGCAGTCCCGGGCCTAGCGGGGGGATCACAGATACGCAGTATTTT. It is translated as CASSPGPSGGITDTQYF.

This clonotype was seen at least ten times. The V and J genes are TRBV5-5 and TRBJ2-2; no clear D gene. Germline-derived CDR1 and CDR2 are SGHKS and YYEKEE (reference sequence). Trimming removed 1 base from V and 7 bases from J, with 5 bases in between. The CDR3 has 12 residues. In DNA, the CDR3 is TGTGCCAGCAGCTTGTATATCGGGGAGCTGTTTTTT. This sequence encodes CASSLYIGELFF.

In nucleotides, the CDR3 is TGTGCCAGCGCTGGGACAGGGGGGAGTCAGCCCCAGCATTTT. Translating it yields CASAGTGGSQPQHF. The rearrangement uses TRBV2 and TRBJ1-5, with 11 bases lining up with TRBD1. Trimming at V came to 8 bases and at J to 6 bases, leaving 6 bases not matched to a gene. This CDR3 contains 14 residues. The germline V gene has CDR1 SNHLY and CDR2 FYNNEI.

This clonotype was detected many times. The chain is built from TRBV27 and TRBJ2-5, with 8 bases matching TRBD2. Germline trimming cut 5 bases from V and 5 bases from J; bases unmatched to any gene: 7. The CDR3 is made up of 14 amino acids. CDR1 is MNHEY and CDR2 is SMNVEV in the germline V gene (reference sequence). CDR3 nucleotides: TGTGCCAGCAGTCATCGGGTAGCGGGGGAGACCCAGTACTTC. Translated: CASSHRVAGETQYF.

A note on this clonotype: Germline and junction disagree at one end, which may indicate a read error. The rearrangement links TRBV20-1 to TRBJ2-1; 8 bases agree with TRBD2. This CDR3 is 14 amino acids long. CDR1 is DFQATT, CDR2 SNEGSKA, per germline (reference sequence). The CDR3 spells CSTSKRGTYNEQFF. The CDR3 nucleotides are TGCAGTACTAGTAAGCGGGGGACCTACAATGAGCAGTTCTTC.

V gene TRBV6-6 combines with J gene TRBJ2-3; D possibly corresponds to TRBD1 (5 bases). The CDR3 sequence is 13 residues long. Trimming took 6 bases from V and 9 from J, leaving 16 bases between them. The V gene's germline CDR1 is MNHNY and CDR2 SVGAGI (reference sequence). The CDR3 DNA reads as TGTGCCAGCAGCTCAGCGAGGACATCGACGCAGTATTTT. It translates to CASSSARTSTQYF.

This clonotype was picked up many times. The CDR3: CASSYELDSYYNEQFF. DNA of the CDR3: TGTGCCAGCAGTTACGAACTTGACAGCTATTACAATGAGCAGTTCTTC. The chain has TRBV6-2 or TRBV6-3 and TRBJ2-1; possibly TRBD1 for D (5 bases). Germline loops: CDR1 MNHEY, CDR2 SVGEGT. Trimming left V 2 bases short and J 4 bases short, with 15 bases between. The CDR3 sequence is 16 residues long.

A single count supports this clonotype. Germline and junction disagree at one end, which may indicate a read error. The chain recombines TRBV29-1 with TRBJ2-7, with D unclear. This CDR3 has 12 amino acids. CDR1 is SQVTM, CDR2 ANQGSEA, per germline. The CDR3 DNA is TGCAGCGTTAATATCGGATCCCACGAGCAGAACTTC. Translated: CSVNIGSHEQNF.